This record looks at one T cell receptor beta chain sequence and its context. Its antigen is not identified. This entry is derived from a study of long-term antiretroviral therapy in people with HIV. V shed 6 bases and J 6 bases; nucleotides not matched to a gene: 5. The CDR3 spans 15 residues. Germline V gene lookup returns CDR1 SNHLY and CDR2 FYNNEI. Overall study findings and caveats: Controls exceeded HIV repertoires in CDR3 length range.

The United States was where all participants with HIV were treated. Sequencing used immunoSEQ v3.0 at survey level. The protocol was immunoSEQ multiplex PCR, while the TCRdb copy is restricted to in-frame clones and leaves out a portion. In the table there are some 29,000 clones, 90% of which are singletons. The receptor was derived from a man aged 45 to 65 with HIV. This sample comprised unsorted PBMCs, obtained 3.2 years before starting antiretroviral therapy. V and J are TRBV2 and TRBJ1-4; 12 positions match TRBD1. This CDR3 is CASRGQGAPDEKLFF. Written as DNA, the CDR3 is TGTGCCAGCAGGGGACAGGGGGCGCCCGATGAAAAACTGTTTTTT. Supplemented by reference TRBV2 and TRBJ1-4, the full variable domain reads EPEVTQTPSHQVTQMGQEVILRCVPISNHLYFYWYRQILGQKVEFLVSFYNNEISEKSEIFDDQFSVERPDGSNFTLKIRSTKLEDSAMYFCASRGQGAPDEKLFFGSGTQLSVL.